This T cell receptor beta chain was identified in a study of human T cells and chemical hapten exposure. Study-level information: Sensitizing treatment utilized 2% DPC over a 2 cm by 2 cm portion of upper inner arm skin. A patient group, mainly female, showed alopecia areata, totalis or universalis.

This clonotype was seen only a few times. As yet, its antigen is unknown. Time point reported: patch test 1, 2 weeks after DPC sensitization. The treatment was: therapeutic diphenylcyclopropenone sensitization with weekly scalp DPC. Authors' analysis steps: Sampled TCR counts reached a median of roughly 100,000 per sample, with values ranging from about 20,000 to 750,000. MiXCR, applied by TCRdb to the RACE reads, yields one record per CDR3 protein. It is TCRdb's table, rather than the study itself, that gives the V and J calls and clone size. In the table there are just under 350,000 distinct CDR3 sequences, roughly 6.9% of which are singletons. Per germline, CDR1 DFQATT and CDR2 SNEGSKA (reference sequence). Trimming left V 4 bases short and J 12 bases short, with 16 bases between. This CDR3 is 11 amino acids long. Study-wide results and limits: Significantly more large CDR3 similarity clusters were formed by expanded TCRs than by controls.

The source was whole blood, collected in connection with sensitization to the hapten diphenylcyclopropenone (DPC). V usage is TRBV20-1 and J usage is TRBJ2-7, with no clear D. This TCR was recovered from a young woman with alopecia areata. Some clones in this sample may be carry-over from other donors' samples. CDR3 DNA: TGCAGTGCTACGGGCACCGAGAAATCGTACTTC. Encoded protein: CSATGTEKSYF.